This T cell receptor beta chain was retrieved from a study of blood T cell repertoires in COVID-19. Germline lookup yields CDR1 SGHRS and CDR2 YFSETQ. V dropped 4 bases and J dropped 2; count of bases not matched to a gene: 6. The CDR3 has 15 amino acids. How the authors handled the data: Reference gene primer amplification gave estimated nucleated cell counts. The data were produced by immunoSEQ multiplex PCR, yet TCRdb's version contains in-frame clones alone and is incomplete. Clonal size and the V and J genes are those of that table, whereas D and trimming came from the DNA. Here the sample spans more than 150,000 clones, about 77% being singletons. This clone was seen ten or more times.

The chain carries TRBV5-1 and TRBJ2-5; TRBD2 matches 9 bases. The receptor's source is a woman aged 80 or over with active or convalescent COVID-19. The sample comprised peripheral blood. The CDR3 loop is CASSRRRGGQETQYF. The DNA of the CDR3 is TGCGCCAGCAGCCGGAGGCGGGGGGGACAAGAGACCCAGTACTTC.